These 16 T cell receptor beta chains came from one sample sequenced in a study of regulatory T cells in long-lasting Graves disease. Stated time point: newly diagnosed GD, antithyroid drugs for less than 3 months. Generation of the TCR library employed RNA extracted from PBMCs. Arm-PCR with iRepertoire HTBI primers amplified the CDR3 regions for these TCR beta libraries. TCRdb re-derived calls from the multiplex PCR reads in MiXCR, one entry per CDR3 protein. Altogether about 450,000 distinct CDR3 sequences are present, 14% being singletons, with the ten largest covering around a sixth. The same sample was also studied in work on T cells in Graves' hyperthyroidism and ophthalmopathy.

The sample here was peripheral blood mononuclear cells (PBMCs), taken at new diagnosis, from a patient treated with antithyroid drugs. These receptor sequences come from a woman between 50 and 59 years old with Graves disease.

The chain combines TRBV7-9 with TRBJ2-7; D is possibly TRBD1 (6 bases). V lost 11 bases to trimming and J lost 3 bases, with 26 bases between them. From germline, CDR1 is SEHNR and CDR2 FQNEAQ (reference sequence). The CDR3 is made up of 16 amino acids. CDR3 sequence reads: CAYAVSAGVGGYEQYF. CDR3 DNA: TGTGCCTATGCGGTATCAGCAGGGGTTGGGGGCTACGAGCAGTACTTC.

This clonotype was recorded a few times. V gene TRBV20-1 combines with J gene TRBJ1-5; tentatively, D is TRBD1 (5 bases). V lost 1 base to trimming and J lost 0 bases, with 13 bases between them. Germline V gene lookup returns CDR1 DFQATT and CDR2 SNEGSKA (reference sequence). The CDR3 contains 16 residues. The DNA for the CDR3 is TGCAGTGCTAGAGTGGGGGGGTCGACTAGCAATCAGCCCCAGCATTTT. The encoded protein is CSARVGGSTSNQPQHF.

In its sample, this clonotype was seen many times. The genes are TRBV6-2 or TRBV6-3 and TRBJ2-1; D is possibly TRBD1 (7 bases). Trimming removed 4 bases at V and 3 bases at J, with 13 bases between. This CDR3 is built from 15 residues. Germline values: CDR1 MNHEY, CDR2 SVGEGT. The CDR3 loop is CASSSRRGDYNEQFF. CDR3 bases: TGTGCCAGCAGTTCCCGCAGGGGGGACTACAATGAGCAGTTCTTC.

Many counts were recorded for this clonotype. Here the CDR3 reads CASSPWTSGTDTQYF. The CDR3 DNA sequence: TGTGCCAGCAGCCCCTGGACTAGCGGCACAGATACGCAGTATTTT. The chain uses TRBV28 and TRBJ2-3; 9 bases map to TRBD2. The CDR3 is 15 amino acids. Germline lookup yields CDR1 MDHEN and CDR2 SYDVKM. V lost 6 bases to trimming and J lost 1 base; unmatched junction nucleotides: 5.

This clonotype was counted many times. This chain joins TRBV12-3 or TRBV12-4 and TRBJ2-7; perhaps D is TRBD1 or TRBD2 (5 bases each). The V gene lost 3 bases and the J gene lost 13 bases, with 19 bases spanning the gap. The CDR3 loop spans 13 amino acids. The chain's CDR3 is CASSFEGSAGQYF. The CDR3 coding sequence is TGTGCCAGCAGTTTTGAGGGGTCGGCGGGCCAATACTTC.

This clonotype appeared many times. The V call is TRBV18, the J call TRBJ2-5; 9 bases line up with TRBD1. The germline V gene has CDR1 KGHSH and CDR2 LQKENI. The CDR3 is 15 residues long. J lost 0 bases, V lost 8 bases, and 7 bases had no gene match. The CDR3 nucleotides are TGTGCCAGCAGCCCCGGGACAGGGTACCAAGAGACCCAGTACTTC. Translating it yields CASSPGTGYQETQYF.

The gene calls are TRBV29-1 and TRBJ1-1; 8 bases are shared with TRBD1. The V segment lost 0 bases and the J segment 1 base; nucleotides outside the gene matches: 4. Germline CDR1 SQVTM, CDR2 ANQGSEA. This CDR3 is built from 15 residues. The CDR3 protein is CSVEDNRGGNTEAFF. The CDR3 coding sequence is TGCAGCGTTGAAGATAACAGGGGGGGGAACACTGAAGCTTTCTTT.

This clonotype was detected only a few times. The chain links TRBV7-6 to TRBJ2-5, with 10 positions matching TRBD2. Germline trimming cut 4 bases from V and 1 base from J; bases unmatched to any gene: 3. CDR1 SGHVS and CDR2 FNYEAQ come from the germline V gene. The CDR3 is made up of 15 amino acids. In nucleotides, the CDR3 is TGTGCCAGCAGCTACGGACTAGCGGCCCAAGAGACCCAGTACTTC. Its protein is CASSYGLAAQETQYF.

This clonotype was seen more than once but under ten times. The rearrangement joins TRBV6-2 or TRBV6-3 to TRBJ2-7; a weak D match, TRBD2 (7 bases). Trimming removed 5 bases from V and 4 bases from J, with 27 bases in between. The germline V gene has CDR1 MNHEY and CDR2 SVGEGT. The CDR3 has 18 residues. The CDR3 DNA reads as TGTGCCAGCAGTGAAAGGGGGGGACCCGCGGTGAGCTTATACGAGCAGTACTTC. Amino acids: CASSERGGPAVSLYEQYF.

V and J are TRBV2 and TRBJ1-5, with a possible D match to TRBD1 (5 bases). The germline CDR1 and CDR2 sequences are SNHLY and FYNNEI. The CDR3 consists of 12 residues. The V end lost 7 bases, the J end lost 7 bases, and 11 bases lay between the germline ends. For the CDR3, the DNA is TGTGCCAGCAAGGACATAGGACAGCCCCAGCATTTT. It yields the protein CASKDIGQPQHF.

This clonotype was found many times. The gene calls are TRBV29-1 and TRBJ2-7; unclear D gene. The V gene's germline CDR1 is SQVTM and CDR2 ANQGSEA. V was pared by 2 bases and J by 0 bases, with 8 bases between. CDR3 length equals 13 residues. The CDR3 here is CSVEQFNSYEQYF. The CDR3 coding sequence is TGCAGCGTTGAACAGTTCAACTCCTACGAGCAGTACTTC.

There are a few counts of this clonotype. In DNA form, the CDR3 reads TGTGCCAGCAGTCAGGGGGACAGTTACAATGAGCAGTTCTTC. Amino acids: CASSQGDSYNEQFF. This rearrangement joins TRBV6-2 or TRBV6-3 to TRBJ2-1, with 7 bases matching TRBD1. The CDR3 has 14 amino acids. J lost 4 bases, V lost 5 bases, and 5 bases had no gene match. Germline V gene data show CDR1 as MNHEY and CDR2 as SVGEGT.

This clonotype was picked up many times. This sequence joins TRBV2 and TRBJ2-5; 11 bases fit TRBD2. This CDR3 has 15 residues. Trimming removed 5 bases from V and 7 bases from J; junction bases left unmatched: 9. Germline V gives CDR1 SNHLY, CDR2 FYNNEI. CDR3 in DNA: TGTGCCAGCAGTTGGACTAGCGGGTCAGGTGGGACCCAGTACTTC. It encodes CASSWTSGSGGTQYF.

The rearrangement links TRBV29-1 to TRBJ2-5; no firm D call. This CDR3 contains 13 residues. CDR1 and CDR2 from the germline V gene are SQVTM and ANQGSEA. V gave up 6 bases and J gave up 3 bases, with 14 bases separating them. This chain's CDR3 is CSVKFSGKETQYF. Here the CDR3 DNA reads TGCAGCGTCAAGTTCTCCGGTAAAGAGACCCAGTACTTC.

This clonotype was seen a handful of times. The chain couples TRBV3-1 to TRBJ1-3, with 8 bases that match TRBD1. CDR1 is LGHDT and CDR2 is YNNKEL in the germline V gene (reference sequence). There are 17 residues in the CDR3. The V and J ends lost 3 bases and 0 bases, in that order; junction bases with no gene match: 7. The CDR3 region is CASSHPGQGHSGNTIYF. Here the CDR3 DNA reads TGTGCCAGCAGCCACCCAGGACAGGGCCACTCTGGAAACACCATATATTTT.

This rearrangement joins TRBV18 to TRBJ2-6; TRBD1 matches at 9 bases. The V gene's germline CDR1 is KGHSH and CDR2 LQKENI. V shed 4 bases and J 2 bases; nucleotides not matched to a gene: 6. CDR3 length: 17 residues. The CDR3 DNA follows: TGTGCCAGCTCACAAGGACAGGGGCTTACTGGGGCCAACGTCCTGACTTTC. Its protein product is CASSQGQGLTGANVLTF.